The 11 T cell receptor beta chains below all came from one sample that was sequenced in a study of blood T cell repertoires in COVID-19. Profiled with immunoSEQ multiplex PCR; TCRdb holds only in-frame clones, not every one. The sample contains more than 45,000 clones, roughly nine tenths of which appear only once. The sample consisted of peripheral blood. Receptors originate from a human donor with active COVID-19. The donor label of this sample is uncertain.

CDR3: CASSVGLAGSSYNEQFF. DNA of the CDR3: TGTGCCAGCAGTGTTGGCCTAGCGGGGAGCTCCTACAATGAGCAGTTCTTC. The V gene is TRBV6-4, the J gene TRBJ2-1; 9 bases align to TRBD2. V dropped 4 bases and J dropped 0; count of bases not matched to a gene: 7. This CDR3 spans 17 amino acids. The V gene's germline CDR1 is MRHNA and CDR2 SNTAGT.

The J gene is TRBJ2-5, the V gene TRBV5-1; no clear D. CDR3 length: 15 amino acids. Germline CDR1 reads SGHRS; CDR2 reads YFSETQ. The V gene lost 0 bases and the J gene lost 2 bases, with 11 bases spanning the gap. DNA for the CDR3: TGCGCCAGCAGCTTGGGTGGTACAAGACAAGAGACCCAGTACTTC. Protein product: CASSLGGTRQETQYF.

The J gene is TRBJ1-5, the V gene TRBV19; D is undetermined. Trimming removed 3 bases from V and 5 bases from J, with 5 bases in between. CDR3 size: 12 residues. Per the germline V gene, CDR1 is LNHDA and CDR2 is SQIVND (reference sequence). The CDR3 reads CASSIGDQPQHF. CDR3 DNA sequence: TGTGCCAGTAGTATCGGGGATCAGCCCCAGCATTTT.

V usage is TRBV19 and J usage is TRBJ1-3; possibly TRBD1 for D (5 bases). The CDR3 is 15 residues long. Per germline, CDR1 LNHDA and CDR2 SQIVND (reference sequence). Trimming removed 6 bases at V and 0 bases at J, with 12 bases between. The CDR3 protein is CASSLQVYSGNTIYF. The CDR3 DNA reads TGTGCCAGTAGCCTACAGGTATACTCTGGAAACACCATATATTTT.

This clone came up once. This chain uses TRBV6-2 or TRBV6-3 with TRBJ1-2; 9 nucleotides line up with TRBD1. Germline trimming cut 6 bases from V and 0 bases from J; bases unmatched to any gene: 8. This CDR3 has 16 residues. Germline V gene sequence: CDR1 MNHEY, CDR2 SVGEGT. The CDR3 region has the DNA TGTGCCAGCAGCGGGACAGGGTCGGGGGCTAACTATGGCTACACCTTC. It translates to CASSGTGSGANYGYTF.

Only a few counts were recorded for this clone. The chain uses TRBV11-2 and TRBJ2-7; 7 positions match TRBD1. Unmatched junction bases numbered 2, after V lost 2 bases and J lost 4 bases. The CDR3 covers 13 residues. Germline CDR1 is SGHAT and CDR2 is FQNNGV. CDR3 protein: CASSLTGVYEQYF. CDR3 in DNA: TGTGCCAGCAGCTTAACAGGGGTATACGAGCAGTACTTC.

In this sample, this clone turned up once. The rearrangement uses TRBV4-1 and TRBJ2-6; D possibly corresponds to TRBD1 (6 bases). V gave up 0 bases and J gave up 9 bases, with 12 bases separating them. The CDR3 is 15 amino acids. Germline CDR1 is MGHRA and CDR2 is YSYEKL. The CDR3 region has the DNA TGCGCCAGCAGCCAAGATCGGACAGTCTACAACGTCCTGACTTTC. It yields the protein CASSQDRTVYNVLTF.

The chain combines TRBV4-2 with TRBJ2-1, with TRBD1 matching 7 bases. This CDR3 comprises 15 residues. The ends lost 3 bases at V and 6 bases at J; junction bases unmatched: 8. Per the germline V gene, CDR1 is LGHNA and CDR2 is YNFKEQ. The CDR3 nucleotides read TGTGCCAGCAGCCAGGACAGGTCCCCTGTCAATGAGCAGTTCTTC. Protein: CASSQDRSPVNEQFF.

The chain links TRBV7-6 to TRBJ1-6; weak D call: TRBD1 (5 bases). Germline values: CDR1 SGHVS, CDR2 FNYEAQ. This CDR3 comprises 18 residues. Trimming took off 0 bases at V and 9 bases at J, with 21 bases between the two ends. CDR3 DNA sequence: TGTGCCAGCAGCTTAGCGCCACCGGGGGGAGCGAGACCTTCACCCCTCCACTTT. This sequence encodes CASSLAPPGGARPSPLHF.

The chain employs TRBV19 and TRBJ2-3; TRBD2 matches 10 bases. V dropped 3 bases and J dropped 1; count of bases not matched to a gene: 1. Germline assignment: CDR1 LNHDA and CDR2 SQIVND (reference sequence). The CDR3 contains 15 residues. The CDR3 region has the DNA TGTGCCAGTAGTATGCTAGCGGGGGGCACAGATACGCAGTATTTT. It encodes CASSMLAGGTDTQYF.

This chain uses TRBV6-5 with TRBJ2-3, with D perhaps TRBD2 (5 bases). V lost 6 bases, J lost 4 bases, and 17 bases lay in between. CDR3 length equals 15 residues. CDR1 and CDR2 (germline): MNHEY, SVGAGI. The CDR3 coding sequence is TGTGCCAGCAGAGCAGCCCCCCTGGAGGCAGATACGCAGTATTTT. As protein: CASRAAPLEADTQYF.